Shown below are 8 T cell receptor beta chains from a single sample sequenced in a study of blood T cell repertoires in COVID-19. TCRdb's copy holds only in-frame clones and misses some; the assay was immunoSEQ multiplex PCR. The sample yields some 230,000 clones, around 85% seen once. The sequencing sample was made of PBMCs or T cells enriched from blood (not recorded which). These receptor sequences come from a woman in her 40s with acute COVID-19.

The chain joins TRBV10-1 to TRBJ2-3; TRBD2 aligns across 11 bases. With V trimmed by 3 bases and J by 3 bases, 5 bases remained unmatched. CDR1 is WNHNN and CDR2 is SYGVQD in the germline V gene (reference sequence). The length of the CDR3 is 16 residues. CDR3 bases: TGCGCCAGCAGTGAAGGGCGGACTAGCGGGACAGATACGCAGTATTTT. The encoded protein is CASSEGRTSGTDTQYF.

The chain carries TRBV5-1 and TRBJ1-1, with 11 bases matching TRBD1. The germline V gene has CDR1 SGHRS and CDR2 YFSETQ. The trim removed 4 bases at V and 4 bases at J, leaving 3 bases unmatched. The length of the CDR3 is 14 residues. CDR3 sequence reads: CASSEGQGATEAFF. In nucleotides, the CDR3 is TGCGCCAGCAGCGAAGGACAGGGGGCCACTGAAGCTTTCTTT.

V and J are TRBV5-1 and TRBJ1-2; no definite D call. The CDR3 is 15 amino acids. Trimming removed 0 bases at V and 5 bases at J, with 14 bases between. Germline V gene data show CDR1 as SGHRS and CDR2 as YFSETQ. The CDR3 loop reads CASSLAAGFRYGYTF. In nucleotides, the CDR3 is TGCGCCAGCAGCTTGGCCGCGGGATTCCGGTATGGCTACACCTTC.

This clone was seen more than once but under ten times. The chain has TRBV6-5 and TRBJ2-7; TRBD1 aligns across 9 bases. CDR1 is MNHEY, CDR2 SVGAGI, per germline. With 2 bases clipped from V and 5 bases from J, the junction kept 7 bases outside the gene matches. CDR3 length: 15 residues. The CDR3 protein is CASSYGTGSIDEQYF. The CDR3 bases are TGTGCCAGCAGTTACGGGACAGGGTCGATCGACGAGCAGTACTTC.

The chain links TRBV6-7 to TRBJ1-3; 10 nucleotides line up with TRBD1. TRBV6-7 qualifies as an ORF whose function is uncertain. The CDR3 is made up of 22 amino acids. The ends lost 2 bases at V and 0 bases at J; junction bases unmatched: 19. The CDR3 sequence: CASSYPSPSGQGIRNSGNTIYF. CDR3 bases: TGTGCCAGCAGTTACCCTAGCCCTTCGGGACAGGGGATTCGAAACTCTGGAAACACCATATATTTT.

The J gene is TRBJ2-5, the V gene TRBV9; D not resolved. CDR3 length equals 13 residues. Germline V CDR1 and CDR2: SGDLS, YYNGEE. The germline V and J ends were trimmed by 0 bases and 5 bases, with 8 bases remaining between them. CDR3 nucleotides: TGTGCCAGCAGCGTAGATAAGCTCGAGACCCAGTACTTC. This gives the protein CASSVDKLETQYF.

The genes are TRBV9 and TRBJ2-3; TRBD2 aligns across 10 bases. CDR1 is SGDLS and CDR2 is YYNGEE in the germline V gene. The ends lost 0 bases at V and 5 bases at J; junction bases unmatched: 3. This CDR3 spans 15 amino acids. DNA of the CDR3: TGTGCCAGCAGCGTAGGGGTAGCGGGGGGAGATACGCAGTATTTT. It is translated as CASSVGVAGGDTQYF.

J is TRBJ1-5 and V is TRBV5-6; the match to TRBD1 covers 10 bases. Per germline, CDR1 SGHDT and CDR2 YYEEEE. J lost 1 base, V lost 4 bases, and 11 bases had no gene match. The CDR3 covers 18 residues. The DNA of the CDR3 is TGTGCCAGCAGCCTCCCTGCGGGACAGGGGATGAGCAATCAGCCCCAGCATTTT. This sequence encodes CASSLPAGQGMSNQPQHF.